This record concerns one T cell receptor beta chain sequence. TCRdb keeps only in-frame clones here, not all; method: immunoSEQ multiplex PCR. The top ten clones hold roughly 0.8% of a sample with about 240,000 clones, 88% of them seen once. These data come from a study of blood T cell repertoires in COVID-19. Overall study: Specimens from acute and convalescent COVID-19 originated in the United States, Italy and Spain. PBMCs, B-cell-depleted T cells, or T cells were the source of the cDNA or gDNA that made up the material.

Input material: peripheral blood. This receptor was taken from a woman aged 30 to 39 with acute or convalescent COVID-19.

CDR3 bases: TGCGCCAGCAGCTTGGAACCGCTACTGCCCCAGCATTTT. Protein: CASSLEPLLPQHF. V usage is TRBV5-1 and J usage is TRBJ1-5; D is unclear. Trimming left V 0 bases short and J 9 bases short, with 10 bases between. In germline, CDR1 is SGHRS, CDR2 YFSETQ. This CDR3 has 13 amino acids. Looking up the rest from reference TRBV5-1 and TRBJ1-5 gives the full variable domain: KAGVTQTPRYLIKTRGQQVTLSCSPISGHRSVSWYQQTPGQGLQFLFEYFSETQRNKGNFPGRFSGRQFSNSRSEMNVSTLELGDSALYLCASSLEPLLPQHFGDGTRLSIL.